Given below is one T cell receptor beta chain in context. Antigen specificity is unknown. TCRdb reprocessed the reads with MiXCR, giving one entry per CDR3 protein. The sample holds approximately 500,000 distinct CDR3 sequences; 11% are singletons and the top ten take roughly 10%. This sample stems from a study of T cell repertoires in cytomegalovirus infection. Findings and limits, study-wide: Ex vivo, HLA-C-restricted CMV-specific TCR beta clonotypes prevailed over the rest of the response.

This CDR3 spans 15 amino acids. The ends were cut back, 8 bases at V and 3 bases at J, with 20 bases in the middle. Germline V lookup: CDR1 SNHLY, CDR2 FYNNEI. Sample: PBMCs. The sequence came from a human donor in good health (CMV status not recorded). Some clones in this sample may be carry-over from other donors' samples. This sequence joins TRBV2 and TRBJ2-7, with D tentatively TRBD2 (5 bases). DNA of the CDR3: TGTGCCAGCTCAGCCCCGGGGATCCGGGGCTACGAGCAGTACTTC. Residues: CASSAPGIRGYEQYF.